The source of this TCR beta chain is a study of blood T cell repertoires in COVID-19. Germline CDR1 is SGHRS and CDR2 is YFSETQ. The CDR3 totals 13 residues. Trimming stripped 2 bases from V and 5 bases from J, with 8 bases between. Assay used: immunoSEQ multiplex PCR; TCRdb lists only in-frame clones, some missing. There are approximately 230,000 clones in the sample; about 85% occur only once, and approximately 3.3% lies in the top ten. The sequenced material came from peripheral blood. The receptor was isolated from a man aged 18 to 30 with active or convalescent COVID-19. The rearrangement links TRBV5-1 to TRBJ1-5; D not resolved. CDR3 DNA: TGCGCCAGCAGCTTCTTTCCAGATCAGCCCCAGCATTTT. It translates to CASSFFPDQPQHF.